This T cell receptor beta chain was identified in a study of T cells in Graves' hyperthyroidism and ophthalmopathy. The table lists this clonotype with a few counts. The source material, RNA transcripts, was used to amplify TCR beta CDR3 regions. TCR CDR3 underwent first-round RT-PCR with the HTBI primer set. Using its own MiXCR run on the multiplex PCR reads, TCRdb lists one record per CDR3 protein. Of hundreds of thousands of distinct CDR3 sequences listed, about 16% are singletons. Extraction of PBMCs used under 13 ml of fresh peripheral blood. This CDR3 is built from 14 residues. Trimming removed 0 bases from V and 5 bases from J, with 12 bases in between. Germline V gene sequence: CDR1 SGHRS, CDR2 YFSETQ.

The TCR sequence derives from a woman in her forties with Graves' ophthalmopathy. The chain carries TRBV5-1 and TRBJ2-7; D is perhaps TRBD1 or TRBD2 (6 bases each). The sample taken for sequencing was blood. CDR3 sequence (DNA): TGCGCCAGCAGCTTGGCCTTCGGGGGCGACGAGCAGTACTTC. Encoded protein: CASSLAFGGDEQYF.